A few counts support the clone carrying this T cell receptor beta chain. The source of the sample is a study of blood T cell repertoires in COVID-19. Study information: Sites across the United States, Italy and Spain contributed samples from acute and convalescent COVID-19.

V lost 6 bases, J lost 7 bases, and 5 bases stayed unmatched. The CDR3 is made up of 13 amino acids. Original methodology: Reference gene primer amplification yielded estimated nucleated cell counts. TCRdb keeps only in-frame clones here, not all; method: immunoSEQ multiplex PCR. V, J and clone size reflect that table, while D and trimming were determined from the DNA. The sample shows about 160,000 clones, around 80% of them seen only once. This chain uses TRBV12-3 or TRBV12-4 with TRBJ2-2; 7 bases line up with TRBD1. The sample was peripheral blood. The clonotype comes from a man aged 55 to 69 with active or convalescent COVID-19. The CDR3 region is CASRAGQVGELFF. CDR3 sequence (DNA): TGTGCCAGCAGGGCCGGACAGGTCGGGGAGCTGTTTTTT.